The next 3 T cell receptor beta chains were all read from a single sample in a study of cytomegalovirus exposure and HLA in healthy donors. A multiplex PCR was run with 60 Vbeta primers and 13 Jbeta primers. The repertoire was sequenced with immunoSEQ multiplex PCR; TCRdb's copy has only in-frame clones and lacks some. This table has about 140,000 clones, 70% to 85% appearing once. Sequences were obtained from PBMCs. The receptors originated from a male donor in good health and CMV-seronegative.

The chain recombines TRBV7-8 with TRBJ2-3; perhaps TRBD1 as D (6 bases). Germline loops: CDR1 SGHVS, CDR2 FQNEAQ. The length of the CDR3 is 13 residues. V lost 8 bases to trimming and J lost 2 bases, with 11 bases between them. The CDR3 nucleotides read TGTGCCAGCCATACAGGGCCCACAGATACGCAGTATTTT. Its protein is CASHTGPTDTQYF. Based on the CDR3 plus reference TRBV7-8 and TRBJ2-3, the full variable domain is GAGVSQSPRYKVAKRGQDVALRCDPISGHVSLFWYQQALGQGPEFLTYFQNEAQLDKSGLPSDRFFAERPEGSVSTLKIQRTQQEDSAVYLCASHTGPTDTQYFGPGTRLTVL.

The V call is TRBV29-1, the J call TRBJ2-2; the match to TRBD2 covers 11 bases. Germline CDR1 SQVTM, CDR2 ANQGSEA. With 4 bases clipped from V and 6 bases from J, the junction kept 10 bases outside the gene matches. There are 16 residues in the CDR3. The CDR3, as DNA: TGCAGCGTTGGGGGTTGGCTAGCGGGAGGTTCCGGGGAGCTGTTTTTT. Amino acid sequence: CSVGGWLAGGSGELFF.

J is TRBJ2-1 and V is TRBV18, with a tentative D call TRBD2 (6 bases). The ends were cut back, 3 bases at V and 9 bases at J, with 12 bases in the middle. Germline CDR1 KGHSH, CDR2 LQKENI. The CDR3 spans 13 residues. The CDR3 spells CASSPEGTGEQFF. The DNA of the CDR3 is TGTGCCAGCTCACCGGAGGGAACAGGTGAGCAGTTCTTC.